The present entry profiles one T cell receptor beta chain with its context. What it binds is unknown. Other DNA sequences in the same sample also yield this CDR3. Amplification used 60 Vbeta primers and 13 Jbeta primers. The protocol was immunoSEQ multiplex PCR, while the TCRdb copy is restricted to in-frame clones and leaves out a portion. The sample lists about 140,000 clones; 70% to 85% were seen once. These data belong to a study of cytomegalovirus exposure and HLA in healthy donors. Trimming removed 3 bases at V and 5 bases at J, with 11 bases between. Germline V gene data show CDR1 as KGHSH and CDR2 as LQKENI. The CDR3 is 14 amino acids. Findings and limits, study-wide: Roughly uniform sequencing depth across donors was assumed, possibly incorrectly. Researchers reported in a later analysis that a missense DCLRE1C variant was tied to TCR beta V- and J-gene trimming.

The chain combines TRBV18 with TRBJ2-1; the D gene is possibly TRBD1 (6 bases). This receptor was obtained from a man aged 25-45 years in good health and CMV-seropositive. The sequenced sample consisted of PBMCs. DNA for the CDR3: TGTGCCAGCTCACCCAGAACAGGGAACAATGAGCAGTTCTTC. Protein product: CASSPRTGNNEQFF.